This T cell receptor (beta chain) was sequenced during a study of blood T cell repertoires in COVID-19. The overall study: The samples span acute and convalescent COVID-19 from the United States, Italy and Spain. Sources were T cells, B-cell-depleted T cells, or PBMCs; the material itself was cDNA or gDNA.

Sequencing was performed with immunoSEQ multiplex PCR; in TCRdb, only in-frame clones are kept and a portion is missing. The sample carries 68,000 or so clones, 80% to 85% recorded once. V was cut by 7 bases and J by 6 bases, with 19 bases left in between. CDR1 and CDR2 (germline): SNHLY, FYNNEI. The CDR3 runs 15 residues. This clone turned up a few times. The rearrangement joins TRBV2 to TRBJ2-1; the D gene is possibly TRBD2 (6 bases). The receptor was derived from a human donor in a cohort sampled during active COVID-19. Sample: peripheral blood. Written as DNA, the CDR3 is TGTGCCAGCACTGCCGGGGGTCGGACGTTCAATGAGCAGTTCTTC. Its translation: CASTAGGRTFNEQFF.